Below are 7 T cell receptor beta chains sequenced from a single sample in a study of Graves' ophthalmopathy and Graves' hyperthyroidism. Transcripts of RNA were the source for amplifying TCR beta CDR3 regions. RT-PCR was first run with HTBI primers, then multiplex PCR in a second round. Via MiXCR, TCRdb re-called the multiplex PCR reads, giving one row per CDR3 protein. Among 650,000 to 900,000 distinct CDR3 sequences listed, around 40% were seen once. The sequenced material came from peripheral blood. The receptor source for this set is an adult man with Graves' ophthalmopathy.

As concerns this clonotype: A much larger clone differs from this one at a single base, so this may be a read error. The J gene is TRBJ1-5, the V gene TRBV19; the match to TRBD1 covers 7 bases. The J segment lost 2 bases and the V segment lost 6 bases, leaving 7 bases of the junction unmatched. The CDR3 length is 15 residues. CDR1 is LNHDA and CDR2 is SQIVND in the germline V gene (reference sequence). CDR3 DNA sequence: TGTGCCAGTAGCTCGGGACAGAGGGGCAATCAGCCCCAGCATTTT. As protein: CASSSGQRGNQPQHF. Together with reference TRBV19 and TRBJ1-5, the CDR3 gives the full variable domain: DGGITQSPKYLFRKEGQNVTLSCEQNLNHDAMYWYRQDPGQGLRLIYYSQIVNDFQKGDIAEGYSVSREKKESFPLTVTSAQKNPTAFYLCASSSGQRGNQPQHFGDGTRLSIL.

The table lists this clonotype with a few counts. V and J are TRBV12-3 or TRBV12-4 and TRBJ1-4; D is possibly TRBD1 (5 bases). The CDR3 is 14 amino acids. The V and J ends lost 9 bases and 5 bases respectively, with 16 bases between them. Here the CDR3 DNA reads TGTGCCAGTCGCCGGGGGGGTGGAAATGAAAAACTGTTTTTT. Protein sequence: CASRRGGGNEKLFF.

This clonotype turned up a few times. V gene TRBV7-8 combines with J gene TRBJ2-5; D is unresolved. The germline V and J ends were trimmed by 5 bases and 2 bases, with 15 bases remaining between them. This CDR3 is built from 15 residues. CDR1 is SGHVS, CDR2 FQNEAQ, per germline. The CDR3 sequence is CASSAVLARQETQYF. CDR3 coding DNA: TGTGCCAGCAGCGCCGTATTGGCGCGGCAAGAGACCCAGTACTTC. The variable domain in full, completed from reference TRBV7-8 and TRBJ2-5, reads GAGVSQSPRYKVAKRGQDVALRCDPISGHVSLFWYQQALGQGPEFLTYFQNEAQLDKSGLPSDRFFAERPEGSVSTLKIQRTQQEDSAVYLCASSAVLARQETQYFGPGTRLLVL.

Concerning this clonotype itself: A much larger clone lies a single base off, so this may be a read error. This chain links TRBV5-4 with TRBJ1-1, with a weak D call TRBD1 (5 bases). Germline-derived CDR1 and CDR2 are SGHNT and YYREEE (reference sequence). CDR3 length: 17 amino acids. The CDR3 protein is CASRLENKGPTNTEAFF. CDR3 DNA: TGTGCCAGCCGCTTGGAAAATAAGGGACCGACGAACACTGAAGCTTTCTTT.

The genes are TRBV20-1 and TRBJ2-7, with 7 bases matching TRBD1. Per germline, CDR1 DFQATT and CDR2 SNEGSKA (reference sequence). J was trimmed by 6 bases and V by 4 bases; bases with no gene match: 18. CDR3 length: 16 residues. CDR3 residues: CSANLRTGTSRAEQYF. The CDR3 coding sequence is TGCAGTGCTAACCTTAGGACAGGTACATCGAGGGCCGAGCAGTACTTC.

This chain links TRBV7-2 with TRBJ2-5, with unresolved D. The CDR3 covers 16 residues. Germline CDR1 SGHTA, CDR2 FQGNSA. V was cut by 1 base and J by 5 bases, with 17 bases left in between. This CDR3 reads CASSLVRPNTGETQYF. The CDR3 DNA reads TGTGCCAGCAGCTTAGTTAGACCTAACACCGGGGAGACCCAGTACTTC. Supplemented by reference TRBV7-2 and TRBJ2-5, the full variable domain reads GAGVSQSPSNKVTEKGKDVELRCDPISGHTALYWYRQSLGQGLEFLIYFQGNSAPDKSGLPSDRFSAERTGGSVSTLTIQRTQQEDSAVYLCASSLVRPNTGETQYFGPGTRLLVL.

The chain employs TRBV10-3 and TRBJ1-5; a weak D match, TRBD1 (6 bases). The CDR3 sequence is 14 residues long. Germline-derived CDR1 and CDR2 are ENHRY and SYGVKD. V gave up 5 bases and J gave up 3 bases, with 11 bases separating them. This CDR3 is CAISPTGNNQPQHF. CDR3 DNA: TGTGCCATCAGTCCAACAGGGAACAATCAGCCCCAGCATTTT.